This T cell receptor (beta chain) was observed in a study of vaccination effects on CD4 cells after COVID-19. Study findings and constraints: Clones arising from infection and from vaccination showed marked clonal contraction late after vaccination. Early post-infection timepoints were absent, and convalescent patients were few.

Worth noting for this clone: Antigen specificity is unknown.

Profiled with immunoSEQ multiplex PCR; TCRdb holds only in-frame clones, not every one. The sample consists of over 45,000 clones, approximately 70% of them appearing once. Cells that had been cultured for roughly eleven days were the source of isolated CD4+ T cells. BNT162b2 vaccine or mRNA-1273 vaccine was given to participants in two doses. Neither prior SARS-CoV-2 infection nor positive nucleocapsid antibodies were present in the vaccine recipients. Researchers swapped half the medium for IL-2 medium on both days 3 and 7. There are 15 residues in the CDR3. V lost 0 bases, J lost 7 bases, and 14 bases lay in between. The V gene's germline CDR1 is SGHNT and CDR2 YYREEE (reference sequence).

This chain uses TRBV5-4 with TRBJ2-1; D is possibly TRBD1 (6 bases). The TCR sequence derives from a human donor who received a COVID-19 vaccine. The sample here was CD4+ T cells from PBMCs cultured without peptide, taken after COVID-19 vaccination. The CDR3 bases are TGTGCCAGCAGCTTGGACTGGTCAGGGGAGAATGAGCAGTTCTTC. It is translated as CASSLDWSGENEQFF.